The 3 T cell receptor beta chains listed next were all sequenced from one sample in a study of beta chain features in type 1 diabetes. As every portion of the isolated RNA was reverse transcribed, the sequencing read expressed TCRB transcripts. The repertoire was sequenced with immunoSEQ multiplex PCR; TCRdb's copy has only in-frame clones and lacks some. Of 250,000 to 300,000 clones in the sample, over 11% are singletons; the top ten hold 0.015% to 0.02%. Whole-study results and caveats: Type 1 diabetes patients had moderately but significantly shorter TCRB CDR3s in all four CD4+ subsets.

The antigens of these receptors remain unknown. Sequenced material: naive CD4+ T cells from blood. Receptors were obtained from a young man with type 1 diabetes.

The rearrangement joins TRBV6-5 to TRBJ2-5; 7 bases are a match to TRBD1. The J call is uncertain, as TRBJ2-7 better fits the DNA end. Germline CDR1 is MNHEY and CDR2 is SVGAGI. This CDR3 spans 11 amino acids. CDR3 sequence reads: CASKGAHEQYF. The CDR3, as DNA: TGTGCCAGCAAGGGGGCCCACGAGCAGTACTTC.

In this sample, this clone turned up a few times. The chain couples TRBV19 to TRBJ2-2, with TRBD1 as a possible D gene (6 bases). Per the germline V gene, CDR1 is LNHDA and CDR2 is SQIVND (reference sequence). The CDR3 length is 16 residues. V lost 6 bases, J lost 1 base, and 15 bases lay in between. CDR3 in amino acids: CASRTIGGRNTGELFF. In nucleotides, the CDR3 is TGTGCCAGTAGAACAATAGGGGGTCGGAACACCGGGGAGCTGTTTTTT.

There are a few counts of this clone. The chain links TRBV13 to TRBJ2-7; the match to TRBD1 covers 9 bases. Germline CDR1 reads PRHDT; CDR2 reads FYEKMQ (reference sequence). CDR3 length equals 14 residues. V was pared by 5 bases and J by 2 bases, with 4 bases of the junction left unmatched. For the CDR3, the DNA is TGTGCCAGCAGCATCAGACAGGGGGCCTACGAGCAGTACTTC. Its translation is CASSIRQGAYEQYF.